This is a list of T cell receptor beta chains from one sample in a study of control samples from healthy donors and cancer patients. Clones were read by immunoSEQ multiplex PCR, and TCRdb kept only the in-frame ones, dropping some. In the table there are 150,000 to 200,000 clones, roughly 92% of which are singletons. The sequenced sample was blood. The receptors here all came from a man aged 30 to 45 in good health. CDR3s include the opening cysteine and the closing phenylalanine or tryptophan.

12 TRBJ1-2 TRBV19 CASSRTGNGYTF
16 TRBJ2-2 TRBV5-1 CASSHRGAGQYGELFF
16 TRBJ2-3 TRBV3-1/TRBV3-2 CASSPASGSRTDTQYF
13 TRBJ2-5 TRBV29-1 CSVDVGSQETQYF
12 TRBJ1-1 TRBV19 CASSHRGVVAFF
14 TRBJ2-7 TRBV18 CASSLGTGSYEQYF
14 TRBJ1-2 TRBV30 CAWSAGGRMYGYTF
15 TRBJ1-6 TRBV4-1 CASSQGDSPPSPLHF
14 TRBJ1-5 TRBV10-2 CASSESNRNQPQHF
14 TRBJ1-1 TRBV19 CASSIWGLGTEAFF
11 TRBJ2-7 TRBV5-1 CASQRDYEQYF
15 TRBJ2-7 TRBV7-8 CASSLDLPPRYEQYF
15 TRBJ2-1 TRBV14 CASSPWTSGGNEQFF
14 TRBJ2-7 TRBV6-5 CASSYSIRGVEQYF
18 TRBJ2-1 TRBV6-1 CASSDRLAGGRPYNEQFF
14 TRBJ2-2 TRBV27 CASRMTGAYGELFF
15 TRBJ1-4 TRBV18 CASSPMRAGNEKLFF
17 TRBJ2-3 TRBV7-6 CASSPFAGGMSRDTQYF
16 TRBJ2-1 TRBV27 CASTPTPPRGLGEQFF
14 TRBJ1-1 TRBV6-2/TRBV6-3 CASSYTTANTEAFF
15 TRBJ2-7 TRBV4-1 CASSDLPRSSYEQYF
13 TRBJ2-5 TRBV7-3 CASSPPGQETQYF
13 TRBJ2-1 TRBV9 CASSVAGYNEQFF
16 TRBJ1-1 TRBV2 CAQGWGEGEGNTEAFF
15 TRBJ1-6 TRBV5-1 CASSSSQGPNSPLHF
16 TRBJ1-1 TRBV11-2 CASSAYLGVMNTEAFF
16 TRBJ1-5 TRBV5-8 CASSLGGEGGNQPQHF
17 TRBJ1-5 TRBV28 CASSRHRDNYSNQPQHF
17 TRBJ1-5 TRBV19 CASSTSGGGYSNQPQHF
12 TRBJ1-4 TRBV29-1 CSGVDWEEKLFF
13 TRBJ1-1 TRBV27 CASSYTVNTEAFF
15 TRBJ2-5 TRBV7-2 CASSLAGAQGETQYF
14 TRBJ2-7 TRBV19 CASSIPGQPSEQYF
16 TRBJ2-5 TRBV30 CAWTTGDYLNQETQYF
16 TRBJ1-5 TRBV5-1 CASSLPAQDSNQPQHF
13 TRBJ1-1 TRBV10-1 CASRRDRNTEAFF
14 TRBJ1-1 TRBV19 CASKVGRGNTEAFF
16 TRBJ2-7 TRBV28 CASSPPGQVISYEQYF
13 TRBJ1-1 TRBV3-1/TRBV3-2 CASSPLTHTEAFF
16 TRBJ1-2 TRBV6-5 CASSYPLGADGYGYTF
13 TRBJ2-4 TRBV28 CASRGQGKNIQYF
12 TRBJ2-3 TRBV28 CASSSLTDTQYF
13 TRBJ1-3 TRBV30 CAWGDRVGNTIYF
11 TRBJ2-3 TRBV30 CAWSIDYTQYF
13 TRBJ2-3 TRBV5-1 CASSDTDRDTQYF
11 TRBJ1-1 TRBV20-1 CSASWYTEAFF
16 TRBJ2-1 TRBV30 CAWNVESGRGVDEQFF
15 TRBJ1-2 TRBV4-3 CASSQDIPGTYGYTF
15 TRBJ2-7 TRBV6-5 CASSTLAGAINEQYF
15 TRBJ1-1 TRBV9 CASSGTGTGGTEAFF
16 TRBJ1-6 TRBV4-1 CASSQQWTGYNSPLHF